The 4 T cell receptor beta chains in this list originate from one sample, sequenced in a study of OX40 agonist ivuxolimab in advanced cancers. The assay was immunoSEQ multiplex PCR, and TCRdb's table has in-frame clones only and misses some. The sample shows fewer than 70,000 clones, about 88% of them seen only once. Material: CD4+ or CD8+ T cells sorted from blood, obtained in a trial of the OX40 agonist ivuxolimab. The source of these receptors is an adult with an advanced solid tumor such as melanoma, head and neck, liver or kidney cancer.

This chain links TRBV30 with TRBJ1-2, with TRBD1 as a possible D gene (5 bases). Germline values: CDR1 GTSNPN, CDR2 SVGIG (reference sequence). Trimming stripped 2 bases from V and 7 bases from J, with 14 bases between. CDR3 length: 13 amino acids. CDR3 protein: CAWSPRGGGGYTF. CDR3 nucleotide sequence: TGTGCCTGGAGTCCCCGGGGGGGTGGTGGCTACACCTTC.

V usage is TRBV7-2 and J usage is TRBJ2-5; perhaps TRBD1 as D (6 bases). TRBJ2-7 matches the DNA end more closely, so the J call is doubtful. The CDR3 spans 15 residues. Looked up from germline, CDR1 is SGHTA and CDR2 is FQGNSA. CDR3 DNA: TGTGCCAGCAGCTCGGTCTTGGGCCAGGGGAACGAGCAGTACTTC. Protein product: CASSSVLGQGNEQYF.

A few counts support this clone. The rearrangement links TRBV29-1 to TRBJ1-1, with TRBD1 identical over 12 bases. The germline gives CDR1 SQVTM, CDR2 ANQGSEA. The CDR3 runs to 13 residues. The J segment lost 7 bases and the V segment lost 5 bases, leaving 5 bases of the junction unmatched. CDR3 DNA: TGCAGCGTTTCGGGGACAGGGGGCCGTGAAGCTTTCTTT. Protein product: CSVSGTGGREAFF. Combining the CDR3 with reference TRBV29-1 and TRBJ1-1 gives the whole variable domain SAVISQKPSRDICQRGTSLTIQCQVDSQVTMMFWYRQQPGQSLTLIATANQGSEATYESGFVIDKFPISRPNLTFSTLTVSNMSPEDSSIYLCSVSGTGGREAFFGQGTRLTVV.

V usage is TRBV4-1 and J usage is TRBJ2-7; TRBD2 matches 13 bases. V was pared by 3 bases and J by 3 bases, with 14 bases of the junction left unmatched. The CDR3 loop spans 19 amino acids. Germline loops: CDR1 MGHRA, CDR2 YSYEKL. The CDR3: CASSHTILAGGPPHYEQYF. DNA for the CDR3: TGCGCCAGCAGCCACACCATACTAGCGGGGGGGCCTCCCCACTACGAGCAGTACTTC.